The 9 T cell receptor beta chains below all came from one sample that was sequenced in a study of T cell responses to AZD1222 COVID-19 vaccine. The method was immunoSEQ multiplex PCR; TCRdb's version includes in-frame clones alone and lacks a portion of them. Of about 150,000 clones in the sample, roughly 90% are singletons; the top ten hold under 7%. The sequencing here drew on peripheral blood, taken on day 0 of MenACWY control vaccination. Every receptor here comes from an adult in good health.

With respect to this clone: This sample also contains other DNA sequences that code for the same CDR3. V gene TRBV5-1 combines with J gene TRBJ2-3, with unresolved D. CDR3 length equals 13 residues. The V end was cut by 0 bases, the J end by 1 base, with 3 bases between. Germline CDR1 is SGHRS and CDR2 is YFSETQ. The CDR3 reads CASSLGRTDTQYF. The CDR3 nucleotides read TGCGCCAGCAGCTTGGGGCGCACAGATACGCAGTATTTT.

The chain recombines TRBV11-2 with TRBJ1-1; TRBD1 matches 7 bases. This CDR3 is built from 15 residues. Trimming at V came to 7 bases and at J to 0 bases, leaving 8 bases not matched to a gene. The V gene's germline CDR1 is SGHAT and CDR2 FQNNGV. The CDR3 loop is CASKGNRGMNTEAFF. The CDR3 bases are TGTGCCAGCAAGGGGAACAGGGGAATGAACACTGAAGCTTTCTTT. Based on the CDR3 plus reference TRBV11-2 and TRBJ1-1, the full variable domain is EAGVAQSPRYKIIEKRQSVAFWCNPISGHATLYWYQQILGQGPKLLIQFQNNGVVDDSQLPKDRFSAERLKGVDSTLKIQPAKLEDSAVYLCASKGNRGMNTEAFFGQGTRLTVV.

The chain has TRBV4-1 and TRBJ1-2, with a weak D call TRBD1 (6 bases). Germline V lookup: CDR1 MGHRA, CDR2 YSYEKL. The CDR3 sequence is 15 residues long. Trimming left V 2 bases short and J 8 bases short, with 18 bases between. CDR3 region: CASSQPTSGVEGYTF. In DNA form, the CDR3 reads TGCGCCAGCAGCCAACCTACTTCAGGGGTAGAAGGCTACACCTTC.

The chain carries TRBV7-9 and TRBJ1-2, with D maybe TRBD1 (6 bases). Germline-derived CDR1 and CDR2 are SEHNR and FQNEAQ (reference sequence). Trimming took off 4 bases at V and 1 base at J, with 16 bases between the two ends. This CDR3 is built from 16 residues. The CDR3 here is CASSSGGAKSNYGYTF. In nucleotides, the CDR3 is TGTGCCAGCAGCTCGGGGGGCGCAAAGAGTAACTATGGCTACACCTTC.

The chain employs TRBV20-1 and TRBJ1-5, with D perhaps TRBD1 (5 bases). Trimming left V 3 bases short and J 10 bases short, with 10 bases between. Per germline, CDR1 DFQATT and CDR2 SNEGSKA (reference sequence). The CDR3 loop spans 11 amino acids. The CDR3, as DNA: TGCAGTGCTAGCAGGGTCGAACCCCAGCATTTT. This codes for CSASRVEPQHF.

V is TRBV28 and J is TRBJ1-2; 11 bases line up with TRBD1. With V trimmed by 4 bases and J by 14 bases, 12 bases remained unmatched. CDR1 and CDR2 from the germline V gene are MDHEN and SYDVKM. This CDR3 contains 14 residues. Here the CDR3 reads CASSSPGQGVTETF. As DNA, the CDR3 is TGTGCCAGCAGTTCCCCGGGACAGGGGGTTACGGAGACCTTC.

The chain couples TRBV7-8 to TRBJ2-7; D is uncertain. Per the germline V gene, CDR1 is SGHVS and CDR2 is FQNEAQ. Trimming pared 4 bases from V and 4 bases from J, leaving 8 bases between. The CDR3 is 12 residues long. CDR3 region: CASSSAPYEQYV. The DNA of the CDR3 is TGTGCCAGCAGCTCCGCGCCGTACGAGCAGTACGTC.

The gene calls are TRBV19 and TRBJ1-5; D is unresolved. V lost 7 bases and J lost 5, with 18 bases in between. CDR1 and CDR2 from the germline V gene are LNHDA and SQIVND (reference sequence). The CDR3 is made up of 15 amino acids. CDR3: CASKNPPNGDQPQHF. As DNA, the CDR3 is TGTGCCAGTAAAAATCCGCCCAATGGGGATCAGCCCCAGCATTTT.

V and J are TRBV3-1 (or the pseudogene TRBV3-2) and TRBJ1-3; weak D call: TRBD1 (5 bases). The germline gives CDR1 LGHDT, CDR2 YNNKEL (reference sequence). The CDR3 covers 15 residues. V shed 1 base and J shed 2 bases, with 9 bases lying between them. CDR3 residues: CASSQAGGAGNTIYF. CDR3 coding DNA: TGTGCCAGCAGCCAAGCGGGGGGGGCTGGAAACACCATATATTTT.